A single sample gave rise to the 6 T cell receptor beta chains below, sequenced in a study of blood T cell repertoires in COVID-19. Data came from immunoSEQ multiplex PCR; TCRdb stores just in-frame clones and leaves some out. The sample lists 95,000 to 150,000 clones; about 79% were seen once. Sequencing was done on a sample of peripheral blood. The source is a woman older than 75 with acute or convalescent COVID-19.

The V call is TRBV6-5, the J call TRBJ1-6; the match to TRBD1 covers 7 bases. CDR1 is MNHEY, CDR2 SVGAGI, per germline. CDR3 length: 15 residues. The ends lost 6 bases at V and 5 bases at J; junction bases unmatched: 7. The CDR3 coding sequence is TGTGCCAGCAGAGCCGGGACAGCGAATAATTCACCCCTCCACTTT. Translating it yields CASRAGTANNSPLHF.

The chain employs TRBV7-8 and TRBJ2-1; 9 bases are a match to TRBD1. Germline CDR1 SGHVS, CDR2 FQNEAQ. CDR3 size: 14 residues. V shed 5 bases, J shed 4 bases, and the junction held 3 bases outside the gene matches. The DNA of the CDR3 is TGTGCCAGCAGCCGGACAGGGGTATACAATGAGCAGTTCTTC. Translated, it gives CASSRTGVYNEQFF.

The chain links TRBV30 to TRBJ1-3; D possibly corresponds to TRBD1 (6 bases). The CDR3 runs to 15 residues. V shed 1 base and J shed 0 bases, with 10 bases lying between them. CDR1 and CDR2 (germline): GTSNPN, SVGIG (reference sequence). The CDR3 sequence: CAWSDDRHSGNTIYF. The CDR3, as DNA: TGTGCCTGGAGTGATGACAGGCACTCTGGAAACACCATATATTTT. The variable domain in full, with the rest retrieved from reference TRBV30 and TRBJ1-3, is SQTIHQWPATLVQPVGSPLSLECTVEGTSNPNLYWYRQAAGRGLQLLFYSVGIGQISSEVPQNLSASRPQDRQFILSSKKLLLSDSGFYLCAWSDDRHSGNTIYFGEGSWLTVV.

The chain couples TRBV2 to TRBJ1-3; no clear D gene. Germline assignment: CDR1 SNHLY and CDR2 FYNNEI. Between the trimmed V and J ends, which lost 6 bases and 5 bases, there was a span of 8 bases. The length of the CDR3 is 12 residues. CDR3 protein: CASSEDRNTIYF. The DNA for the CDR3 is TGTGCCAGCAGCGAGGATAGAAACACCATATATTTT.

The J gene is TRBJ1-6, the V gene TRBV5-5; a weak D match, TRBD1 (5 bases). In germline, CDR1 is SGHKS, CDR2 YYEKEE (reference sequence). The CDR3 is 14 residues long. V was shortened by 4 bases and J by 7 bases, with 12 bases between the two germline ends. As DNA, the CDR3 is TGTGCCAGCAGCATCAGGGTGGGGAATTCACCCCTCCACTTT. Amino acids: CASSIRVGNSPLHF.

The rearrangement uses TRBV2 and TRBJ1-3; D not resolved. Per the germline V gene, CDR1 is SNHLY and CDR2 is FYNNEI. The V end lost 2 bases, the J end lost 3 bases, and 14 bases lay between the germline ends. The CDR3 consists of 16 residues. CDR3 residues: CASSEQRAVLGNTIYF. The CDR3 coding sequence is TGTGCCAGCAGTGAACAGAGGGCGGTACTTGGAAACACCATATATTTT.